Listed below are T cell receptor beta chains from one sample, sequenced in a study of monozygotic twins with inflammatory bowel disease. TCRdb reprocessed the 5' RACE reads and stores each CDR3 protein as one record, lacking DNA. This table lists 330,000 or so distinct CDR3 sequences. Sequencing input: blood. These TCRs come from a human donor with ulcerative colitis or Crohn's disease, or a healthy co-twin of an affected twin (not recorded which). Both conserved end residues are part of each CDR3.

TRBJ2-7 | TRBV10-3 | CAISEAGQRSSYEQYF
TRBJ1-2 | TRBV28 | CASRNRVTSYGYTF
TRBJ1-2 | TRBV20-1 | CSARDLGRANYGYTF
TRBJ1-5 | TRBV20-1 | CSASAGQHNQPQHF
TRBJ1-5 | TRBV10-3 | CAIKPPGRGNQPQHF
TRBJ2-1 | TRBV6-1 | CASSRSDRVPNEQFF
TRBJ1-2 | TRBV7-8 | CASSYGTGWDYGYTF
TRBJ2-7 | TRBV5-6 | CASSLNFGQGAYEQYF
TRBJ2-5 | TRBV7-2 | CASSLAGTLKTQYF
TRBJ1-6 | TRBV5-1 | CASSLDRNNSPLHF